This T cell receptor beta chain was retrieved from a study of cytomegalovirus exposure and HLA in healthy donors. Study-level points and caveats: Within the approximately 130 validation repertoires, first-cohort TCR clusters tended to co-occur, according to a later analysis. Cytomegalovirus status was reportedly diagnosed by the classifier with high sensitivity and specificity. Investigators reported approximately 170 TCR beta chains as tied to cytomegalovirus.

Germline CDR1 is SGHDT and CDR2 is YYEEEE. Trimming cost V 0 bases and J 8 bases, with 14 bases left between them. This CDR3 is built from 15 residues. About this clone: Its antigen is unidentified.

Assay used: immunoSEQ multiplex PCR; TCRdb lists only in-frame clones, some missing. The table lists 200,000 to 250,000 clones, over 70% of them singletons. The chain combines TRBV5-6 with TRBJ1-4; D is unresolved. The sample consisted of PBMCs. The origin of this receptor is a woman aged 25 to 39 in good health and CMV-seropositive. DNA for the CDR3: TGTGCCAGCAGCTTGGTGGGAGTGGGGTCCGAAAAACTGTTTTTT. It yields the protein CASSLVGVGSEKLFF.